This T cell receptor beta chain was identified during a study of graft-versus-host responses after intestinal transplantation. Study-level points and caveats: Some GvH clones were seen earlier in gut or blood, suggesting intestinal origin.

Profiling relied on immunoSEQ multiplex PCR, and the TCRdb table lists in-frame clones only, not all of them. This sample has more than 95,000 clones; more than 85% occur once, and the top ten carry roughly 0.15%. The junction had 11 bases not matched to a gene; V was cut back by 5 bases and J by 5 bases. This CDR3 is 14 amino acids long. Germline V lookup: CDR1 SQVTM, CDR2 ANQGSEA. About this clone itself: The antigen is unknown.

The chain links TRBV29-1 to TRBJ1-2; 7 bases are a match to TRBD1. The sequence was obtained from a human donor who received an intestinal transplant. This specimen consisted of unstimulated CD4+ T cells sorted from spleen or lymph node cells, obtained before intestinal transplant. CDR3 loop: CSVFTGTDPYGYTF. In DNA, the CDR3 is TGCAGCGTTTTTACCGGGACAGACCCATATGGCTACACCTTC.